The 10 T cell receptor beta chains in this list originate from one sample, sequenced in a study of shared clonotypes between healthy human individuals. TCRdb keeps only in-frame clones here, not all; method: immunoSEQ multiplex PCR. The sample holds some 980,000 clones, about 80% seen once. The specimen was memory CD4+ T cells sorted from blood. As to subset: CD45RA-negative fraction. The receptor source for this set is a man aged 18 to 29 in good health.

The chain carries TRBV4-1 and TRBJ2-1; D is unresolved. The germline gives CDR1 MGHRA, CDR2 YSYEKL. V gave up 0 bases and J gave up 1 base, with 7 bases separating them. This CDR3 has 15 amino acids. This chain's CDR3 is CASSQDGLSYNEQFF. The CDR3 nucleotides are TGCGCCAGCAGCCAAGACGGCCTATCCTACAATGAGCAGTTCTTC.

The V and J genes are TRBV2 and TRBJ2-7; D is unresolved. The ends were cut back, 1 base at V and 0 bases at J, with 4 bases in the middle. In germline, CDR1 is SNHLY, CDR2 FYNNEI. CDR3 length equals 13 residues. The CDR3 sequence: CASSEVGSYEQYF. The CDR3, as DNA: TGTGCCAGCAGTGAAGTCGGCTCCTACGAGCAGTACTTC.

The chain uses TRBV7-9 and TRBJ2-7; tentatively, D is TRBD1 (6 bases). Per germline, CDR1 SEHNR and CDR2 FQNEAQ (reference sequence). Deletions cut 5 bases from V and 2 bases from J, with 16 bases between. This CDR3 region has 15 residues. This chain's CDR3 is CASSLKPTGPYEQYF. The CDR3 DNA sequence: TGTGCCAGCAGCCTAAAACCGACAGGTCCCTACGAGCAGTACTTC.

Regarding this clone: Other DNA sequences in this sample translate to the same CDR3. The J gene is TRBJ1-5, the V gene TRBV5-4; 9 positions match TRBD1. Germline V gene lookup returns CDR1 SGHNT and CDR2 YYREEE (reference sequence). The CDR3 covers 13 residues. V shed 4 bases, J shed 7 bases, and the junction held 3 bases outside the gene matches. The CDR3, as DNA: TGTGCCAGCAGCCTAGACAGGGGGCAGCCCCAGCATTTT. This sequence encodes CASSLDRGQPQHF.

The CDR3 sequence: CASSLSINEKLFF. DNA for the CDR3: TGTGCCAGCAGCTTATCCATTAATGAAAAACTGTTTTTT. This chain connects TRBV7-9 to TRBJ1-4, with D unclear. This CDR3 is 13 amino acids long. Germline V CDR1 and CDR2: SEHNR, FQNEAQ (reference sequence). Trimming removed 2 bases at V and 4 bases at J, with 5 bases between.

The chain recombines TRBV4-1 with TRBJ2-3; the match to TRBD2 covers 10 bases. The germline V gene has CDR1 MGHRA and CDR2 YSYEKL. With V trimmed by 1 base and J by 5 bases, 9 bases remained unmatched. CDR3 length equals 17 residues. The CDR3 here is CASSQGQRGGQKDTQYF. CDR3 sequence (DNA): TGCGCCAGCAGCCAAGGGCAGCGGGGGGGCCAGAAAGATACGCAGTATTTT.

The chain joins TRBV6-1 to TRBJ1-5; no clear D. The ends were cut back, 3 bases at V and 1 base at J, with 13 bases in the middle. The CDR3 loop spans 16 amino acids. Germline CDR1 and CDR2: MNHNS and SASEGT. The CDR3 DNA follows: TGTGCCAGCAGTGAGGGGTCCCTCGCGAGCAATCAGCCCCAGCATTTT. It encodes CASSEGSLASNQPQHF.

The chain recombines TRBV2 with TRBJ2-3; D remains ambiguous. This CDR3 is 11 amino acids long. Germline V gene lookup returns CDR1 SNHLY and CDR2 FYNNEI. V lost 8 bases and J lost 4, with 7 bases in between. The CDR3 sequence: CASQPSDTQYF. CDR3 coding DNA: TGTGCCAGCCAGCCCTCAGATACGCAGTATTTT.

This chain connects TRBV5-4 to TRBJ1-1, with a weak D call TRBD1 (5 bases). Germline CDR1 reads SGHNT; CDR2 reads YYREEE (reference sequence). The CDR3 totals 13 residues. Between the trimmed V and J ends, which lost 4 bases and 8 bases, there was a span of 15 bases. CDR3 sequence reads: CASSRLGTPEAFF. The CDR3 DNA reads as TGTGCCAGCAGCCGCCTCGGGACGCCGGAAGCTTTCTTT.

The V and J genes are TRBV2 and TRBJ2-3, with D tentatively TRBD1 or TRBD2 (6 bases each). Germline values: CDR1 SNHLY, CDR2 FYNNEI. This CDR3 region has 15 residues. V was clipped by 6 bases and J by 2 bases, with 15 bases between them. This CDR3 is CASRLEGGYTDTQYF. The DNA of the CDR3 is TGTGCCAGCAGGCTGGAAGGGGGGTACACAGATACGCAGTATTTT.